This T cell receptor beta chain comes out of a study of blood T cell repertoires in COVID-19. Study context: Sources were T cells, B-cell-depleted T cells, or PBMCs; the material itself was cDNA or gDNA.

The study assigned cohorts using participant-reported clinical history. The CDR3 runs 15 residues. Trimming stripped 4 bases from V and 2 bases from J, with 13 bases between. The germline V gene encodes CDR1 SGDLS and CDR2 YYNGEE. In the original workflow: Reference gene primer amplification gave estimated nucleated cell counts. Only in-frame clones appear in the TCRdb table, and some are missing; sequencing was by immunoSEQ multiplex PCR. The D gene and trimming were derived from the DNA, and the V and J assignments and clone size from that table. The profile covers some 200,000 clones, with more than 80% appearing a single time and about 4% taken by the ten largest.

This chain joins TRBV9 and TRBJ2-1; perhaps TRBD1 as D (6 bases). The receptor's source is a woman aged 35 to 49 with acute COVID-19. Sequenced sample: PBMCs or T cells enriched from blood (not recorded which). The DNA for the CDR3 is TGTGCCAGCAGCATACACAGGGAAACCTACAATGAGCAGTTCTTC. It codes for CASSIHRETYNEQFF.